This T cell receptor (beta chain) was captured by sequencing in a study of PD-1 blockade in classical Hodgkin lymphoma. The overall study: Nivolumab was administered to patients intravenously at 3 mg/kg every 2 weeks.

Assay: immunoSEQ multiplex PCR; the TCRdb copy retains only in-frame clones and omits some. There are 60,000 or so clones in the sample; over 85% occur only once, and 9.7% lies in the top ten. Germline V gene lookup returns CDR1 LNHDA and CDR2 SQIVND (reference sequence). The CDR3 is 13 amino acids. V shed 6 bases and J shed 1 base, with 9 bases lying between them. Study-wide results and limits: Nothing has yet pinned down what causes the repertoire differences, possibly disease activity or prior therapy. Complete responders had baseline diversity similar to newly diagnosed patients.

Of note for this clone: Its specificity is not known.

Every patient relapsed after autologous stem cell transplantation, and brentuximab vedotin exposure varied. Complete response, partial response or progressive disease were the best responses. This clonotype was obtained from a human donor with classical Hodgkin lymphoma. The chain joins TRBV19 to TRBJ1-2; D gene unclear. The sample in question was peripheral blood mononuclear cells (PBMCs), obtained at baseline. The CDR3 DNA follows: TGTGCCAGTAGGAAAACAGATAACTATGGCTACACCTTC. This translates into CASRKTDNYGYTF.